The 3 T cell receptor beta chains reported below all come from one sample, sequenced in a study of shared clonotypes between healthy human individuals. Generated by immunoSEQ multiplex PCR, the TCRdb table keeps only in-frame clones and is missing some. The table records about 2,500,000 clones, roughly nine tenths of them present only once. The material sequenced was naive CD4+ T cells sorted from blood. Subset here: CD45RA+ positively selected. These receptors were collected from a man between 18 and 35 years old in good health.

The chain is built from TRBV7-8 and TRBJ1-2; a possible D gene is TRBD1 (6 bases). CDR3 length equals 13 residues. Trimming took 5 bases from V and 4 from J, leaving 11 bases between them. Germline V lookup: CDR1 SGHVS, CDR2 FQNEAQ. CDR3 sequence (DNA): TGTGCCAGCAGCCCAGACAGGATCTATGGCTACACCTTC. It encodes CASSPDRIYGYTF.

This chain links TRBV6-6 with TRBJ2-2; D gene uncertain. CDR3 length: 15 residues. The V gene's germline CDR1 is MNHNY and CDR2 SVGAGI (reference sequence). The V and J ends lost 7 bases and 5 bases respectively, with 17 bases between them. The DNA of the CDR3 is TGTGCCAGCATCAACGCGCGACAACGGACCGGGGAGCTGTTTTTT. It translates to CASINARQRTGELFF.

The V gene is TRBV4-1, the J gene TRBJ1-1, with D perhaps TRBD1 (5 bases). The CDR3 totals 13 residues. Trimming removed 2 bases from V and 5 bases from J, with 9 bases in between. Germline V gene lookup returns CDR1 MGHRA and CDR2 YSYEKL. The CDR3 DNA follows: TGCGCCAGCAGCCAAATCGAGGGGACTGAAGCTTTCTTT. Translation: CASSQIEGTEAFF.